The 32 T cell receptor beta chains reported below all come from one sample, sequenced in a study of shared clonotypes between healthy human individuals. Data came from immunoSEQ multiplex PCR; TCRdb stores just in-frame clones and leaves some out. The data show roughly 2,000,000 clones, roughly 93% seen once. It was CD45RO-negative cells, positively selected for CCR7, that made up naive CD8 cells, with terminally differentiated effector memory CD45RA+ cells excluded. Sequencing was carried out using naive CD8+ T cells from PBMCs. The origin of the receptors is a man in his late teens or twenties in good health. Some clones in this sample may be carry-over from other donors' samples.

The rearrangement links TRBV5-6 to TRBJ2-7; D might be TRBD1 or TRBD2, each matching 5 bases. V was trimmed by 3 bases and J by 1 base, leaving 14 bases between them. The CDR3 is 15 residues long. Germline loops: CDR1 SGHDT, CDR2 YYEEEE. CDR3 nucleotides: TGTGCCAGCAGCTGGGACCCCAAGGTTTCCTACGAGCAGTACTTC. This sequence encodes CASSWDPKVSYEQYF.

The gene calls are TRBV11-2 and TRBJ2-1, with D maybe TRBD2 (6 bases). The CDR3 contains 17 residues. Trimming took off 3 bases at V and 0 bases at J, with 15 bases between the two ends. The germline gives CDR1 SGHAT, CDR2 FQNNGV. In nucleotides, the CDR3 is TGTGCCAGCAGCTTCCACCGCAGGGAGGCCTCCTACAATGAGCAGTTCTTC. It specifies CASSFHRREASYNEQFF.

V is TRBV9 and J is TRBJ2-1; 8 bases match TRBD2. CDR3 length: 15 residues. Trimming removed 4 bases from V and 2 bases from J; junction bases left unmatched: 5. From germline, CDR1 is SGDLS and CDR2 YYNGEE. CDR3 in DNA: TGTGCCAGCAGCTTCGGTAGCGGGACCTACAATGAGCAGTTCTTC. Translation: CASSFGSGTYNEQFF.

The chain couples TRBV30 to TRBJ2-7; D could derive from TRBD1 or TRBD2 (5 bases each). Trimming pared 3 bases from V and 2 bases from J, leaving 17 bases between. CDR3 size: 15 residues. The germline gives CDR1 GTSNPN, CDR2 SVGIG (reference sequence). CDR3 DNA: TGTGCCTGGAGCCCAAAGAGGGGTCACCCCTACGAGCAGTACTTC. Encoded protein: CAWSPKRGHPYEQYF.

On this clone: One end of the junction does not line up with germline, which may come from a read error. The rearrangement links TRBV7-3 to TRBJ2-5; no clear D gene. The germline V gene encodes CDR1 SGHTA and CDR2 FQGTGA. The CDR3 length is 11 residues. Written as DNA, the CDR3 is TGTGCCAGCAGGACCGGAGAGGCCCAGTACTTC. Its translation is CASRTGEAQYF.

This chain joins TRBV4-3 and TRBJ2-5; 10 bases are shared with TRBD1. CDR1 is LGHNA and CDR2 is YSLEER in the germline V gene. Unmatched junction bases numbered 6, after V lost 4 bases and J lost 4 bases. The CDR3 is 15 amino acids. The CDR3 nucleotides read TGCGCCAGCAGCCCCGGGACAGGGGATCGAGAGACCCAGTACTTC. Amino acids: CASSPGTGDRETQYF.

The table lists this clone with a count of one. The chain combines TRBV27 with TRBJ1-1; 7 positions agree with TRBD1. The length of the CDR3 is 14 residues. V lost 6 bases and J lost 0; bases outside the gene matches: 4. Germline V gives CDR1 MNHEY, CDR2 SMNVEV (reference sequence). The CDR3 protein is CASRTQGVNTEAFF. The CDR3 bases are TGTGCCAGCAGAACCCAGGGGGTGAACACTGAAGCTTTCTTT.

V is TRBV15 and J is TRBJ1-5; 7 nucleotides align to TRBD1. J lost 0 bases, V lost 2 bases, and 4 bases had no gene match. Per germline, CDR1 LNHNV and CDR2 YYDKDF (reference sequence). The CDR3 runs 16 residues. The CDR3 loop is CATSRKTGYSNQPQHF. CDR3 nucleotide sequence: TGTGCCACCAGCAGAAAGACAGGGTATAGCAATCAGCCCCAGCATTTT.

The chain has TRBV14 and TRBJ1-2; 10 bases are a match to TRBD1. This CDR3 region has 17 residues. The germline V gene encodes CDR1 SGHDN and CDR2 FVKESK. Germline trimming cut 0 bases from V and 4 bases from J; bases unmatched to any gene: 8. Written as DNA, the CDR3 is TGTGCCAGCAGCCAAGATTTCAGGACAGGGGGGATCTATGGCTACACCTTC. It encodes CASSQDFRTGGIYGYTF. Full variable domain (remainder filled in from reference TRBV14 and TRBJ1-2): EAGVTQFPSHSVIEKGQTVTLRCDPISGHDNLYWYRRVMGKEIKFLLHFVKESKQDESGMPNNRFLAERTGGTYSTLKVQPAELEDSGVYFCASSQDFRTGGIYGYTFGSGTRLTVV.

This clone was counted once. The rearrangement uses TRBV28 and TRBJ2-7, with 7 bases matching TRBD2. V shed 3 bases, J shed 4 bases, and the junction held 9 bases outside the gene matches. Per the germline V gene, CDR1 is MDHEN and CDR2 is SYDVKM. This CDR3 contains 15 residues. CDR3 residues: CASSFRGRESYEQYF. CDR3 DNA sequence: TGTGCCAGCAGTTTTCGAGGGCGGGAGAGTTACGAGCAGTACTTC.

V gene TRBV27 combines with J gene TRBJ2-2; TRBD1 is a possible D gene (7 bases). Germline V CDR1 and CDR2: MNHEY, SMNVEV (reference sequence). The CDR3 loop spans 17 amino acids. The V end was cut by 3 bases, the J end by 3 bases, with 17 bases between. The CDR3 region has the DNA TGTGCCAGCAGTTTGTGGTTTGCGGGACAGTACACCGGGGAGCTGTTTTTT. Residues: CASSLWFAGQYTGELFF.

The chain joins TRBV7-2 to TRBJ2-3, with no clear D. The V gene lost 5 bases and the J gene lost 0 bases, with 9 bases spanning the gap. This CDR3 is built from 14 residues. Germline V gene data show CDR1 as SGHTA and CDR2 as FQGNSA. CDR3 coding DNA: TGTGCCAGCAGCATCAATCCTAGCACAGATACGCAGTATTTT. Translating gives CASSINPSTDTQYF.

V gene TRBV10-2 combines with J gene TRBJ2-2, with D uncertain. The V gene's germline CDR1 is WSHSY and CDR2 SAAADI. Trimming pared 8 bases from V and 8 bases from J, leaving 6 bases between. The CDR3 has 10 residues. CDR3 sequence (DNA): TGCGCCAGCTTGGAAGGGGAGCTGTTTTTT. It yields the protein CASLEGELFF.

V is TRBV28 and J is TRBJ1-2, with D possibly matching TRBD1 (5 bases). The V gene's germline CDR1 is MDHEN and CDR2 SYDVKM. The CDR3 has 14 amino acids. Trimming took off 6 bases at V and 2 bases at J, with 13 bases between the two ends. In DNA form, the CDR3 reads TGTGCCAGCAGGTTCACCGGGACGAACTATGGCTACACCTTC. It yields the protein CASRFTGTNYGYTF.

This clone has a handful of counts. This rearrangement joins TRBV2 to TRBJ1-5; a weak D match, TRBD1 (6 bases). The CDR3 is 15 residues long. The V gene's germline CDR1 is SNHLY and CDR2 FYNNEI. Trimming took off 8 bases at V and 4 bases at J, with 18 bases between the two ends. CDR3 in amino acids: CASRWGQFSNQPQHF. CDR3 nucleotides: TGTGCCAGCCGCTGGGGACAATTCTCAAATCAGCCCCAGCATTTT. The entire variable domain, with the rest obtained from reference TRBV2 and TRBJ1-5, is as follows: EPEVTQTPSHQVTQMGQEVILRCVPISNHLYFYWYRQILGQKVEFLVSFYNNEISEKSEIFDDQFSVERPDGSNFTLKIRSTKLEDSAMYFCASRWGQFSNQPQHFGDGTRLSIL.

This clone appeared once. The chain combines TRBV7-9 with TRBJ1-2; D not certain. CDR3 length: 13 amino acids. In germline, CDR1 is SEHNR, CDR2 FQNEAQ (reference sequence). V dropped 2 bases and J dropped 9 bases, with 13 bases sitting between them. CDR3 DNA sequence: TGTGCCAGCAGCTTAACAGCAGACCGAAGCTACACCTTC. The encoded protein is CASSLTADRSYTF.

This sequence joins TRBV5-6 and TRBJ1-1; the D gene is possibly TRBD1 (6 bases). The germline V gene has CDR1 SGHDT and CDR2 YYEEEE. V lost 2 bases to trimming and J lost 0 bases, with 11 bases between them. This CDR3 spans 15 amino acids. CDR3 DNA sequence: TGTGCCAGCAGCTTACAGGGCTGGATGAACACTGAAGCTTTCTTT. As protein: CASSLQGWMNTEAFF.

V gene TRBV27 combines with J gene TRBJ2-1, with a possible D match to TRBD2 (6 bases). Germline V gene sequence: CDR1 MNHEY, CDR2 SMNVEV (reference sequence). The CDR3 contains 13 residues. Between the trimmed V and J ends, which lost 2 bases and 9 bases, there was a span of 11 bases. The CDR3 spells CASSLVGGAEQFF. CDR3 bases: TGTGCCAGCAGTTTAGTAGGCGGGGCTGAGCAGTTCTTC.

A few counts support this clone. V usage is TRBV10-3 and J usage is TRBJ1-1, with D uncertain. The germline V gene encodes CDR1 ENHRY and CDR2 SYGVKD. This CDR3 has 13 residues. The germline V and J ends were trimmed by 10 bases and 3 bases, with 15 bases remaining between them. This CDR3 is CASLGGSDTEAFF. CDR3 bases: TGTGCCAGCCTAGGAGGGTCGGACACTGAAGCTTTCTTT.

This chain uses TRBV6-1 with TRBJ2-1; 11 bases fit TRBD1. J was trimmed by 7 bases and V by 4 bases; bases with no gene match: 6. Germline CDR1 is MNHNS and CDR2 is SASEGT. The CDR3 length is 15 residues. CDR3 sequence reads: CASSARGTGGNEQFF. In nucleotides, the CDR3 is TGTGCCAGCAGTGCCAGAGGGACAGGGGGTAATGAGCAGTTCTTC.

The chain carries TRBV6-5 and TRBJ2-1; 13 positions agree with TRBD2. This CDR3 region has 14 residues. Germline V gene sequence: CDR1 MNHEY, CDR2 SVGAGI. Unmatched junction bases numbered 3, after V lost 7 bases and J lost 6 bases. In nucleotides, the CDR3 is TGTGCCAGCACCGGACTAGCGGGAGTCAATGAGCAGTTCTTC. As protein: CASTGLAGVNEQFF.

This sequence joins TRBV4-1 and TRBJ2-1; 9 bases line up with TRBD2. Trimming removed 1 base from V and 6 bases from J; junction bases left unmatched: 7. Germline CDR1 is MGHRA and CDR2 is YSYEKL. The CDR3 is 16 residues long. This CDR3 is CASSQGPAGGINEQFF. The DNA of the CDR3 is TGCGCCAGCAGCCAAGGTCCAGCGGGAGGAATCAATGAGCAGTTCTTC.

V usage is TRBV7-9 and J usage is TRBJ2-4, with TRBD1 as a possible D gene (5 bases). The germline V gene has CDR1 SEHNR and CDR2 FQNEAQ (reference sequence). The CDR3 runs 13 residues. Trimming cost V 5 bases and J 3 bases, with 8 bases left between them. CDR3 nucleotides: TGTGCCAGCAGCACAGGTGACAAAAACATTCAGTACTTC. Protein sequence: CASSTGDKNIQYF.

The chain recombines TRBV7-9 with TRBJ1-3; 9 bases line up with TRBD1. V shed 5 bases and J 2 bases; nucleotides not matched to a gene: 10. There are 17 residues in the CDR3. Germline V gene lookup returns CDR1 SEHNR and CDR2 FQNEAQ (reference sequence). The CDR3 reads CASSIGTGFITGNTIYF. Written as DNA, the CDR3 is TGTGCCAGCAGCATCGGGACAGGGTTTATTACTGGAAACACCATATATTTT.

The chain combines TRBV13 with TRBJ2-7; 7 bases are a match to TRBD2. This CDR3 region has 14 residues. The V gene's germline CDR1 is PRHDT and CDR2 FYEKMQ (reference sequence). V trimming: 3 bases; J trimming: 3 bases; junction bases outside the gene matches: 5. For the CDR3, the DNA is TGTGCCAGCAGCTTGGGAGGGTCCTACTACGAGCAGTACTTC. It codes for CASSLGGSYYEQYF.

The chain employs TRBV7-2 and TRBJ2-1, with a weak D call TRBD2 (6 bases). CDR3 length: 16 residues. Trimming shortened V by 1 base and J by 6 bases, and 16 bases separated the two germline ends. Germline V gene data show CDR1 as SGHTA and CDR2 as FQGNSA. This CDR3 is CASSLEMTRTGNEQFF. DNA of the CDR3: TGTGCCAGCAGCTTAGAAATGACTAGGACCGGCAATGAGCAGTTCTTC.

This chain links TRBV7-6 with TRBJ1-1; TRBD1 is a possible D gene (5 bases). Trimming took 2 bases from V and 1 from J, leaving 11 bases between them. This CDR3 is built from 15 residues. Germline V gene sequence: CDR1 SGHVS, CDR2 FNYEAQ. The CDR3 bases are TGTGCCAGCAGCTTATTTTCGGGGCAGAACACTGAAGCTTTCTTT. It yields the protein CASSLFSGQNTEAFF.

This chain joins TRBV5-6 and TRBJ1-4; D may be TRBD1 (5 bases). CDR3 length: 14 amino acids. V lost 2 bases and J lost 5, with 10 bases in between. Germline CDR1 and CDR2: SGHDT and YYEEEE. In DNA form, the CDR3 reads TGTGCCAGCAGCTTCAAGGGGATCAATGAAAAACTGTTTTTT. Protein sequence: CASSFKGINEKLFF.

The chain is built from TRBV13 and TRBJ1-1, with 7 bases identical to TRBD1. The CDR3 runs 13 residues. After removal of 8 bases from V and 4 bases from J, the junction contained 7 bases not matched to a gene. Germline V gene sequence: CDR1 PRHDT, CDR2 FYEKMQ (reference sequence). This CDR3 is CASQGGRGTEAFF. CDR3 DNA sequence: TGTGCCAGCCAGGGGGGGCGCGGCACTGAAGCTTTCTTT.

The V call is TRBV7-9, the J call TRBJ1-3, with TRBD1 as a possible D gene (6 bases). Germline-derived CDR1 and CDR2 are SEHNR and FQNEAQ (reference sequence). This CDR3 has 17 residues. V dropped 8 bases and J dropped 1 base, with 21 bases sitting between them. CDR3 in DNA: TGTGCCAGCTCTCCGGGGGGCCCCTACCTATCTGGAAACACCATATATTTT. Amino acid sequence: CASSPGGPYLSGNTIYF.

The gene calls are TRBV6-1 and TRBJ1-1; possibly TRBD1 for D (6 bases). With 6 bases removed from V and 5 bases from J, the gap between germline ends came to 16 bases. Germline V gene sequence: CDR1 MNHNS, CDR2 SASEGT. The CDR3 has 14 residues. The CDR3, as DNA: TGTGCCAGCAGGGGGTCGGGGGGCGTGACTGAAGCTTTCTTT. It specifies CASRGSGGVTEAFF.

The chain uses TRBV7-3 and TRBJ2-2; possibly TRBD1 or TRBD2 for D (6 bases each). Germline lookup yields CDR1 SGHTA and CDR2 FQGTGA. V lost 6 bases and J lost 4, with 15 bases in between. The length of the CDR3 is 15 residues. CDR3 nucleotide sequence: TGTGCCAGCAGTAAGCTAGGGGGGAGCACCGGGGAGCTGTTTTTT. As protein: CASSKLGGSTGELFF.